This T cell receptor (beta chain) was identified in a study of blood T cell repertoires in COVID-19. On the study more broadly: Both acute and convalescent COVID-19 samples were obtained from the United States, Italy and Spain. Nucleic acid was either cDNA or gDNA, and it came from T cells, B-cell-depleted T cells, or PBMCs.

Profiled with immunoSEQ multiplex PCR; TCRdb holds only in-frame clones, not every one. The sample carries fewer than 300,000 clones, roughly 91% recorded once. Germline V gives CDR1 SGHTA, CDR2 FQGNSA. The CDR3 consists of 15 residues. Deletions cut 1 base from V and 8 bases from J, with 17 bases between. The sequenced sample was peripheral blood. The receptor was isolated from a woman in her 40s who had recovered from COVID-19. The chain recombines TRBV7-2 with TRBJ1-2; D perhaps matches TRBD1 (6 bases). CDR3 protein: CASSLGQEPLSGYTF. CDR3 DNA: TGTGCCAGCAGCTTAGGACAGGAGCCCCTATCGGGCTACACCTTC.